Listed below are T cell receptor beta chains from one sample, sequenced in a study of T cell responses to AZD1222 COVID-19 vaccine. Here immunoSEQ multiplex PCR was the method, and the copy in TCRdb shows in-frame clones only, minus some. The table records 200,000 to 250,000 clones, roughly 91% of them present only once. The starting material was peripheral blood, obtained on day 0 of MenACWY control vaccination. These receptors all stem from an adult in good health. Both conserved end residues are part of each CDR3. Not all rows give a size; the values are once, few, many and, for expanded clones, a class.

CDR3aa,v_gene,abundance
CASSLDPGGMNTEAFF,TRBV5-4,.
CASSNEYHKDTQYF,TRBV21-1,.
CASSLGVLTGNTIYF,TRBV28,.
CASSQGQGSGYTF,TRBV3-1/TRBV3-2,.
CASSFIAGGLGEQFF,TRBV28,once
CASSLELATGGNTIYF,TRBV7-9,.
CASSLGLGQGMNTEAFF,TRBV7-8,.
CATSRDVKPQHF,TRBV15,.
CASNQGLNTEAFF,TRBV6-5,.
CASSAGTSGGSEQYF,TRBV9,.
CASSFTRRNTEAFF,TRBV3-1/TRBV3-2,few
CASSWTGFRDTEAFF,TRBV13,once
CASSIGSGFGPQHF,TRBV19,.
CASSLDSGYGYTF,TRBV6-5,.
CASSTGGLLGGYGYTF,TRBV28,once
CASSISAGVGTEAFF,TRBV19,.
CASSLAPQRGARETQYF,TRBV27,.
CASSYTTGELFF,TRBV6-5,.
CAWTPGHPSSYEQYF,TRBV30,few
CASSESGPPHADTQYF,TRBV6-1,.
CASRRGGSNQPQHF,TRBV27,.
CASSQDTGGRTEAFF,TRBV3-1/TRBV3-2,.